Following are 8 T cell receptor beta chains from one sample sequenced in a study of T cell repertoires in cytomegalovirus infection. TCRdb reanalysed the reads using MiXCR and keeps one entry per CDR3 protein. Among a few hundred thousand distinct CDR3 sequences listed, around a tenth were seen once. Sequenced: PBMCs. The receptors were sampled from a human donor in good health (CMV status not recorded). Some clones in this sample may be carry-over from other donors' samples.

This clonotype was recorded a few times. The chain uses TRBV7-2 and TRBJ1-1; D perhaps matches TRBD1 (5 bases). Per the germline V gene, CDR1 is SGHTA and CDR2 is FQGNSA. The length of the CDR3 is 14 residues. Trimming shortened V by 3 bases and J by 6 bases, and 14 bases separated the two germline ends. CDR3 bases: TGTGCCAGCAGCTTGGGGCTTGCTTCGGCTGAAGCTTTCTTT. Residues: CASSLGLASAEAFF.

The J gene is TRBJ2-3, the V gene TRBV7-9, with D possibly TRBD2 on 6 matching bases. The ends were cut back, 6 bases at V and 4 bases at J, with 17 bases in the middle. The CDR3 is 15 residues long. Germline V lookup: CDR1 SEHNR, CDR2 FQNEAQ (reference sequence). The CDR3 nucleotides read TGTGCCAGCAGTTGGGACTTCCGACGGCCAGATACGCAGTATTTT. Amino acid sequence: CASSWDFRRPDTQYF.

This sequence joins TRBV20-1 and TRBJ2-2; TRBD2 agrees at 8 bases. CDR1 is DFQATT and CDR2 is SNEGSKA in the germline V gene (reference sequence). V was clipped by 3 bases and J by 5 bases; unmatched bases: 11. The CDR3 is 16 residues long. The CDR3 loop reads CSASLPGGPGTGELFF. The CDR3 DNA reads TGCAGTGCTAGCTTGCCGGGAGGGCCCGGGACCGGGGAGCTGTTTTTT.

This chain links TRBV7-3 with TRBJ1-2, with D unresolved. V lost 4 bases, J lost 3 bases, and 9 bases lay in between. This CDR3 region has 13 residues. Per the germline V gene, CDR1 is SGHTA and CDR2 is FQGTGA. The CDR3 reads CASSYNRDYGYTF. The CDR3 region has the DNA TGTGCCAGCAGCTACAACAGAGACTATGGCTACACCTTC.

This clonotype was picked up many times. The chain recombines TRBV7-2 with TRBJ1-2, with TRBD1 identical over 8 bases. The trim removed 5 bases at V and 4 bases at J, leaving 9 bases unmatched. Germline assignment: CDR1 SGHTA and CDR2 FQGNSA. The length of the CDR3 is 15 residues. In nucleotides, the CDR3 is TGTGCCAGCAGCCCGCCGACAGGGGCAATCTATGGCTACACCTTC. Translation gives CASSPPTGAIYGYTF.

Many counts were recorded for this clonotype. This chain links TRBV7-2 with TRBJ2-3; 8 nucleotides match TRBD1. Germline lookup yields CDR1 SGHTA and CDR2 FQGNSA. CDR3 size: 14 residues. V shed 6 bases and J 4 bases; nucleotides not matched to a gene: 6. The CDR3 spells CASSVDRGADTQYF. The DNA for the CDR3 is TGTGCCAGCAGTGTAGACAGGGGCGCAGATACGCAGTATTTT.

This clonotype has a count of ten or more. The chain recombines TRBV12-3 or TRBV12-4 with TRBJ1-5; D may be TRBD1 (5 bases). Trimming shortened V by 4 bases and J by 5 bases, and 21 bases separated the two germline ends. The CDR3 contains 17 residues. The CDR3 region has the DNA TGTGCCAGCAGTTACCCGGCGGGGACGCCTCTTGATCAGCCCCAGCATTTT. It codes for CASSYPAGTPLDQPQHF.

V gene TRBV11-1 combines with J gene TRBJ2-7; 12 positions match TRBD1. Germline lookup yields CDR1 SGHAT and CDR2 FQDESV (reference sequence). The CDR3 spans 15 residues. Trimming took 5 bases from V and 6 from J; bases not matched to a gene: 8. The CDR3, as DNA: TGTGCCAGCAGCGCCGTGGGGACAGGGGGCGGCGAGCAGTACTTC. Translated: CASSAVGTGGGEQYF.